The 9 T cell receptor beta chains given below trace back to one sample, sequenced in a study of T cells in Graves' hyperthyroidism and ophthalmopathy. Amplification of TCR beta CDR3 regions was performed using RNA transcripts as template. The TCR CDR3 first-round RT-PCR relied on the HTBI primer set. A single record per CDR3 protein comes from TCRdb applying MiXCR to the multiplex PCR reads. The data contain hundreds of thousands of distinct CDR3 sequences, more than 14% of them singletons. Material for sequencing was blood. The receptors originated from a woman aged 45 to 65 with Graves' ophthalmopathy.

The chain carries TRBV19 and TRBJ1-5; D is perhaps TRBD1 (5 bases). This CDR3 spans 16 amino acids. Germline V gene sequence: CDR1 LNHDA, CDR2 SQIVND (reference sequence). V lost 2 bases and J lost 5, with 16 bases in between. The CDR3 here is CASSISFDSGYQPQHF. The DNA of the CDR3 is TGTGCCAGTAGTATATCATTCGACAGTGGCTATCAGCCCCAGCATTTT.

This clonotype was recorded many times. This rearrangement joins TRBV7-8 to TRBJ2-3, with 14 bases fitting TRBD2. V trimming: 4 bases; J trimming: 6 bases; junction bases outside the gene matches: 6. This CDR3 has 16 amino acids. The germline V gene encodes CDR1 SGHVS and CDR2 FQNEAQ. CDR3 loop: CASSSGLAGVPDTQYF. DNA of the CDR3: TGTGCCAGCAGCTCGGGACTAGCGGGAGTTCCTGATACGCAGTATTTT.

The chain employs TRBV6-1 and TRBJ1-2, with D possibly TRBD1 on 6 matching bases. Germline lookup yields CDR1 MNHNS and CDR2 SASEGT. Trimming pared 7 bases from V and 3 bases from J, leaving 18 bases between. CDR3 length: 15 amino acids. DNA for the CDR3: TGTGCCAGCACCTACGAAGGGGGGTCCGACTATGGCTACACCTTC. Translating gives CASTYEGGSDYGYTF.

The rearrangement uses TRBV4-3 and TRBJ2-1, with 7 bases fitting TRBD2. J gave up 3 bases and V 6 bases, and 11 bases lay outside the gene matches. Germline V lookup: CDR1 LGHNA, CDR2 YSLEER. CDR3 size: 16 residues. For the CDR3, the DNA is TGCGCCAGCAGTCAACTCGTTGGCGGGAGCTACAATGAGCAGTTCTTC. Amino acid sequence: CASSQLVGGSYNEQFF.

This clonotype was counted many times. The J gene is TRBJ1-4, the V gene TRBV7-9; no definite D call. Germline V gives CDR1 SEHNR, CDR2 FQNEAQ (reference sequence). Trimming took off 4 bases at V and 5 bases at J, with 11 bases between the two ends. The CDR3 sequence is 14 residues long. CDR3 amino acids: CASSSGRRNEKLFF. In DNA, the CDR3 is TGTGCCAGCAGCTCAGGACGGAGGAATGAAAAACTGTTTTTT.

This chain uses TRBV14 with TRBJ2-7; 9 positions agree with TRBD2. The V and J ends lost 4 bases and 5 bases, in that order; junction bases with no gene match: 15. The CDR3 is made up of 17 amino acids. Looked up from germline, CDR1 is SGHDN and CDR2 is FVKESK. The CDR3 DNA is TGTGCCAGCAGCCCAGGAGGGGGCGGGAGGGCCTTCAACGAGCAGTACTTC. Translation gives CASSPGGGGRAFNEQYF.

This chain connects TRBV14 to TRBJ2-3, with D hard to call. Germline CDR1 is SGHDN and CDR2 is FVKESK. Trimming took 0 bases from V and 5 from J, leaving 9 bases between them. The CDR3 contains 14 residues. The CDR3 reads CASSQDRFLDTQYF. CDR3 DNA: TGTGCCAGCAGCCAAGATCGGTTCCTAGATACGCAGTATTTT.

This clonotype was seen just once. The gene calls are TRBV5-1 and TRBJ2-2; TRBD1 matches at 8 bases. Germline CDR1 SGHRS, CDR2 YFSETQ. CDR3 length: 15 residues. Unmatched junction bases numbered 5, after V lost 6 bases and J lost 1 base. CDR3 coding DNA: TGCGCCAGCATCTTCGACAGGGGGAACACCGGGGAGCTGTTTTTT. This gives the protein CASIFDRGNTGELFF.

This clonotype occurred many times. CDR3 sequence reads: CASSLVSGVLSIEQYF. CDR3 in DNA: TGTGCCAGCAGCTTGGTTTCGGGGGTCCTAAGCATCGAGCAGTACTTC. The chain carries TRBV5-5 and TRBJ2-7; a weak D match, TRBD2 (6 bases). CDR3 length: 16 amino acids. The V and J ends lost 0 bases and 6 bases respectively, with 19 bases between them. The germline gives CDR1 SGHKS, CDR2 YYEKEE (reference sequence).